A selection of T cell receptor beta chains follows, all from one sample in a study of cytomegalovirus exposure and HLA in healthy donors. The method was immunoSEQ multiplex PCR; TCRdb's version includes in-frame clones alone and lacks a portion of them. The sample carries more than 120,000 clones, approximately 90% recorded once. Sequencing was done on a sample of PBMCs. These receptors were collected from a man between 18 and 35 years old in good health and CMV-seropositive. Each CDR3 is given with its conserved first and last residue. The order of the fields is D gene, J gene, clone size, V gene, CDR3 DNA, CDR3 protein. D genes are given only for firm matches. Rows give clone size only sometimes, using once, few, many, or a class for an expanded clone.

NA	TRBJ1-4	NA	TRBV5-6	TGTGCCAGCAGCACCAAAGAGCCCACGTTGAACGAAAAACTGTTTTTT	CASSTKEPTLNEKLFF
NA	TRBJ2-7	once	TRBV18	TGTGCCAGCTCACCATTCGCTCCCGGGGACTACGAGCAGTACTTC	CASSPFAPGDYEQYF
TRBD2	TRBJ2-4	NA	TRBV5-1	TGCGCCAGCAGCTTAGGAGGGAGGGCAGAGAACATTCAGTACTTC	CASSLGGRAENIQYF
NA	TRBJ2-2	NA	TRBV29-1	TGCAGCTATACCCGACAGACCACCGGGGAGCTGTTTTTT	CSYTRQTTGELFF
NA	TRBJ1-4	NA	TRBV5-1	TGCGCCAGCAGCGTAGCCGGCCCCGGCGCGGGTGAAAAACTGTTTTTT	CASSVAGPGAGEKLFF
TRBD2	TRBJ2-3	NA	TRBV27	TGTGCCAGCAGTCCCCGGGTAGCGGGAGATATGGCAGATACGCAGTATTTT	CASSPRVAGDMADTQYF
NA	TRBJ1-2	few	TRBV6-5	TGTGCCAGCAGCCAAGTCCAGGGCTATGGCTACACCTTC	CASSQVQGYGYTF
NA	TRBJ2-2	NA	TRBV5-4	TGTGCCAGCAGCCCCGGAGATAAGGCGAACACCGGGGAGCTGTTTTTT	CASSPGDKANTGELFF
TRBD2	TRBJ2-3	NA	TRBV9	TGTGCCAGCAGCGTAGGACTAGCGGGAGGTGGCACAGATACGCAGTATTTT	CASSVGLAGGGTDTQYF
TRBD2	TRBJ2-1	NA	TRBV2	TGTGCCAGCAGGGAGTGGACTAGCGGGACGCAGTTCTTC	CASREWTSGTQFF